This T cell receptor (beta chain) was documented in a study of OX40 agonist ivuxolimab in advanced cancers. V lost 6 bases and J lost 4; bases outside the gene matches: 7. The germline gives CDR1 MNHNS, CDR2 SASEGT. The CDR3 is 14 amino acids. Clones were read by immunoSEQ multiplex PCR, and TCRdb kept only the in-frame ones, dropping some. The data hold some 64,000 clones, with 75% to 85% observed a single time. The J gene is TRBJ2-7, the V gene TRBV6-1; 9 bases map to TRBD1. The source was CD4+ or CD8+ T cells sorted from blood, collected in a trial of the OX40 agonist ivuxolimab. This TCR derives from an adult with an advanced solid tumor such as melanoma, head and neck, liver or kidney cancer. The CDR3 spells CASSPGQGGYEQYF. CDR3 bases: TGTGCCAGCAGCCCGGGACAGGGTGGGTACGAGCAGTACTTC.